Here is one TCR beta chain with its context. Its antigen has not been determined. Within one base of it there is no much larger clone, and no base qualities were kept. The immunoSEQ Assay, a bias-controlled multiplex PCR, was used to amplify TCRbeta CDR3 regions from genomic DNA. Per the authors' processing: The number of nucleated cells in each sample was estimated by amplification of reference gene primers within the assay. Sequence reads were collapsed and filtered to measure the absolute abundance of every unique TCRbeta CDR3 rearrangement. For each sample, productive Simpson clonality was calculated as the square root of Simpson's diversity index over productive rearrangements. TCRdb took over this immuneACCESS table, retaining in-frame rearrangements with V and J assigned. Such tables are incomplete; in checked studies, under half of the missing clones stem from an unresolved V gene, and the remainder is unexplained. V, J and clone size derive from that table, while D and trimming were established from the DNA sequence. Counted in this sample were around 94,000 clones; 84% of them appeared once. Over 9.5% of the sample belongs to the ten largest clones.

Whole blood was collected in K2EDTA tubes by collaborating institutions according to the institutions' own protocols. For TCRbeta analysis, collaborators shipped samples in one of three forms: frozen whole blood, isolated PBMCs, or DNA extracted from either of those sample types. These data come from a study of blood T cell repertoires in COVID-19 (TCRdb year 2020). Context from the whole study: Samples from collaborators originated in the United States, Italy and Spain and spanned both the acute and convalescent phases of COVID-19. The material from the prospective study consisted of cDNA or gDNA derived from T cells, B-cell-depleted T cells, or PBMCs. Deeply sampled blood TCRbeta repertoires from subjects exposed to, actively infected with, or recovered from COVID-19 were included in the dataset. The repertoires were made available in a free public database intended to serve as a resource for research on the immune response to SARS-CoV-2. Samples were obtained from the ongoing ImmuneRACE study (first 160 participants) and from some 1,200 subjects provided by 6 global collaborators. Nearly every sample came with metadata listing a de-identified subject ID, COVID-19 status, age in years and sex. HLA class I and class II types, where available, came from metadata supplied by the sample provider rather than from assay-based typing.

The paper's findings and limits, for the study overall: Clinical and demographic metadata were provided uncurated, with the amount varying by source and participant.

At the junction V is shortened by 2 bases and J by 3 bases; bases outside the gene matches: 7. The CDR3 holds 16 amino acids from the cysteine to the phenylalanine. The entry retains the CDR3 DNA only, 48 bases that are in frame from base 1. The germline V gene gives CDR1 as LGHNA and CDR2 as YNFKEQ. The sequence links TRBV4-2 to TRBJ1-5; the junction holds 7 bases that match TRBD1. The TCR was taken from a middle-aged man with active or convalescent COVID-19. The sequenced sample was peripheral blood. The nucleotides read TGTGCCAGCAGCCAACAGACAGGGCTTCCCAATCAGCCCCAGCATTTT. This gives the protein CASSQQTGLPNQPQHF.